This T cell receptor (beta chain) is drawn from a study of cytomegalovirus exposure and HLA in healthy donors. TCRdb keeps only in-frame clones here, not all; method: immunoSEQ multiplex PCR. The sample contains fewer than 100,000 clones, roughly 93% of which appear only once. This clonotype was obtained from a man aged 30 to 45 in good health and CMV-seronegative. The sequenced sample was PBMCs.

CDR3: CASSLDWTEIREKLFF. The CDR3 DNA reads as TGTGCCAGCAGCTTAGACTGGACTGAGATTCGCGAAAAACTGTTTTTT. The rearrangement links TRBV7-9 to TRBJ1-4; D is unresolved. Germline values: CDR1 SEHNR, CDR2 FQNEAQ (reference sequence). CDR3 size: 16 residues. The V end was cut by 1 base, the J end by 8 bases, with 17 bases between.